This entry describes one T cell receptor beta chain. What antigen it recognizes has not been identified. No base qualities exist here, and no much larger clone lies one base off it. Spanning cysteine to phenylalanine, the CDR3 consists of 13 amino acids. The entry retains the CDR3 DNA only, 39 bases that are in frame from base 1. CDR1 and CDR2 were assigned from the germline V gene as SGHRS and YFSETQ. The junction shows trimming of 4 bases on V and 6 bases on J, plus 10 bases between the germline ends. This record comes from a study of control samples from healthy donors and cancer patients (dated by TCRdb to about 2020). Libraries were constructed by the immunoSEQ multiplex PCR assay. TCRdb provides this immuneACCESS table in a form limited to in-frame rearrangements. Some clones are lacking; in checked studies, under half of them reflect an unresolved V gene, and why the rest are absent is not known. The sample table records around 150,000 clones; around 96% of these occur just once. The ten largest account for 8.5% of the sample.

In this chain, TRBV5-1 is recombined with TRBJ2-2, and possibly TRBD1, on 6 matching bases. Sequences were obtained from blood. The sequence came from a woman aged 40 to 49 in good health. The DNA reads TGCGCCAGCAGCGTTACAGGGTCCGGGGAGCTGTTTTTT. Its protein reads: CASSVTGSGELFF.